This record looks at one T cell receptor beta chain sequence and its context. The antigen remains unidentified. This specimen comes from a study of radiotherapy plus CTLA-4 blockade in lung cancer. Study as a whole: For less than 20% of patients, objective responses occurred, and about 33% had disease control. Study conclusions and caveats: Reports identified early blood T cell clone dynamics, with interferon-beta, as the best response predictor.

This CDR3 region has 15 residues. Unmatched junction bases numbered 4, after V lost 5 bases and J lost 4 bases. Germline assignment: CDR1 MNHNY and CDR2 SVGAGI (reference sequence). Libraries were prepared by immunoSEQ multiplex PCR; TCRdb keeps only in-frame clonotypes and omits some of them. The data contain 23,000 or so clones, over 55% of them singletons. The rearrangement uses TRBV6-6 and TRBJ2-1; 11 bases are a match to TRBD2. The TCR sequence derives from a human donor with non-small cell lung cancer whose response to radiotherapy plus ipilimumab could not be evaluated. The material sequenced was peripheral blood, taken from a patient treated with radiotherapy plus ipilimumab. The CDR3 region has the DNA TGTGCCAGCAGTAGGGGACTAGCGGTTTACAATGAGCAGTTCTTC. Encoded protein: CASSRGLAVYNEQFF.